This TCR beta chain emerged from a study of PD-L1 blockade in urothelial cancer (TCRdb year 2017). A note on the overall study: Every patient began therapy in the mid-2010s and was given atezolizumab 1,200 mg intravenously every 3 weeks. Blood samples were analyzed 3 weeks after the start of treatment (second dose) and 6 weeks after the start of treatment. Under 30 patients had pretreatment blood TCR-seq, about 25 had at least one posttreatment blood collection, and about 25 had tumor TCR-seq. Blood samples gave median yields of about 150,000 T cells and over 80,000 unique TCRs, along with a median clonality of around 0.075. Several patients reached durable clinical benefit, while 20 patients did not. Twenty-five of 29 patients were males with bladder-origin urothelial cancer, and about 65% of the roughly 30 reported a prior smoking history. An ECOG performance status of 0 or 1 was recorded for the patients, and 0 to 3 prior chemotherapy regimens had been received by the patients. Pretreatment tumor samples and matched peripheral blood, collected serially before and after atezolizumab treatment, underwent TCR sequencing. Durable clinical benefit meant progression-free survival longer than 6 months, and TCR features were also tested against progression-free and overall survival. An exploratory multi-omic analysis was conducted of the somatic, immune and clinical correlates of response to PD-L1 blockade with atezolizumab in urothelial cancer. In the same patients, pretreatment tumors underwent whole exome sequencing and RNA sequencing in addition to TCR sequencing. The paper as a whole reports these results and caveats: Because the sample size was small (n of about 29) and many exploratory analyses were performed, the results are intended to be hypothesis-generating. A pretreatment peripheral blood TCR clonality below the median was linked to improved progression-free and overall survival. At 3 weeks after the start of treatment, tumor-associated TCR clones in peripheral blood had expanded more in patients with durable benefit (n of about 22, p = 0.022).

The time point label, as the study defines it: peripheral blood 6 weeks after treatment start. The cohort included 25 to 30 patients with locally advanced or metastatic urothelial carcinoma who were treated at Memorial Sloan Kettering on a trial protocol. Peripheral blood mononuclear cells were collected pretreatment and during treatment, with between 1 and 8 total time points obtained per patient. The Qiagen DNeasy Blood extraction kit was used to purify genomic DNA from total PBMCs and tumor samples. PBMCs were collected pretreatment and during treatment, and were isolated and stored as previously described. Relative to germline, V is 0 bases shorter and J is 4 bases shorter, with 11 bases between their ends. Per the germline V gene, SGDLS is the CDR1 and YYNGEE is the CDR2. Inclusive of the bounding cysteine and phenylalanine, the CDR3 is 15 residues long. Here the CDR3 DNA is all that survives: 45 bases in frame from base 1.

To estimate absolute template abundance from read counts, synthetic TCR analog templates were spiked into each PCR. Using the immunoSEQ assay, TCRbeta CDR3 regions were amplified from genomic DNA with bias-controlled V and J gene primers. Sequencing of rearranged TCRbeta segments was done at approximately 20X coverage. The paper's processing steps were these. Clustering was used to correct sequencing errors, and CDR3s were annotated against IMGT to assign V, D and J genes. Downstream analyses used only productive TCRbeta rearrangements, leaving out any out-of-frame or stop-codon sequences. To compute clonality, Shannon entropy was normalized by the log of the number of unique productive sequences and then subtracted from one. Clones differing between time points or between blood and tumor were identified by Fisher's exact test with Benjamini-Hochberg correction at adjusted p below 0.01. The table comes from immuneACCESS by way of TCRdb, which keeps in-frame sequences with V and J called. Part of the clones is missing from these tables; in studies checked, under half for an unresolved V gene and the rest for unknown reasons. V and J calls and clone size are those listed in that table; D and trimming were worked out from the DNA. The sample includes about 40,000 clones, with 80% to 90% observed a single time. In total, the top ten clones hold roughly 24% of the sample.

Worth noting for this clone: Its antigen is unknown. No per-base quality is available; no much larger clone lies one base away.

The chain is made from TRBV9 and TRBJ1-5, with the identity of the D gene unclear. The TCR sequence derives from a man aged 55-75 years with urothelial cancer. The sample here was PBMCs, taken around atezolizumab (anti-PD-L1) treatment. The CDR3 region: CASSVGAAPNQPQHF. The DNA reads as follows: TGTGCCAGCAGCGTAGGGGCAGCCCCGAATCAGCCCCAGCATTTT.